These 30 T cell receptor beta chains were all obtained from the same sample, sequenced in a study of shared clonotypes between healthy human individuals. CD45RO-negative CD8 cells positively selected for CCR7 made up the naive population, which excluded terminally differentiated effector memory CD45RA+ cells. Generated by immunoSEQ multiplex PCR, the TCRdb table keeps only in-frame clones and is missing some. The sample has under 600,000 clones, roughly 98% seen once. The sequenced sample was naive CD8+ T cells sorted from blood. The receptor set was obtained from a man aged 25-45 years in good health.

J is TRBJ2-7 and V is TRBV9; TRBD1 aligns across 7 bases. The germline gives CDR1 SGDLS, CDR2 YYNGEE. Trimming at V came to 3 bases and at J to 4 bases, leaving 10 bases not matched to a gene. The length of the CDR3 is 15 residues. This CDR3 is CASSASGGPGYEQYF. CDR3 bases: TGTGCCAGCAGCGCCTCAGGGGGACCTGGGTACGAGCAGTACTTC.

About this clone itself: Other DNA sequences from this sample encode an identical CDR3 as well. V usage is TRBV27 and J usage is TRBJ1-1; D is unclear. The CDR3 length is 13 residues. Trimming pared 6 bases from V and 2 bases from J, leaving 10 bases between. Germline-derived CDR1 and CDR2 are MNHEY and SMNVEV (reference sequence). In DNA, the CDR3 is TGTGCCAGCAGCTTGGGCAGCAACACTGAAGCTTTCTTT. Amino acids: CASSLGSNTEAFF.

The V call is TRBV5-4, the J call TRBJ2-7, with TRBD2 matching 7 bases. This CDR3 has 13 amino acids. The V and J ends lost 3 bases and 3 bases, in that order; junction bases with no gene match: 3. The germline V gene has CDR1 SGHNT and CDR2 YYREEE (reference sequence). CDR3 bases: TGTGCCAGCAGCTCCCGGGGGGACTACGAGCAGTACTTC. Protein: CASSSRGDYEQYF.

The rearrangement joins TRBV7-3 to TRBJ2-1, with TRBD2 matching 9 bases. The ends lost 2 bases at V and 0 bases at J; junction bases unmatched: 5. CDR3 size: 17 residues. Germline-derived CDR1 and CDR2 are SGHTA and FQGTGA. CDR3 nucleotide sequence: TGTGCCAGCAGCTTAGCTAGCGGGATCAGCTCCTACAATGAGCAGTTCTTC. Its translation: CASSLASGISSYNEQFF.

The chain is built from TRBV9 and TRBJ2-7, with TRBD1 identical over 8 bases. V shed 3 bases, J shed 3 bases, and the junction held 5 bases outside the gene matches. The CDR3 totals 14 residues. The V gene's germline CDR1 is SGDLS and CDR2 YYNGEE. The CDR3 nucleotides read TGTGCCAGCAGCGCGACCGGGACAGGCTACGAGCAGTACTTC. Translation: CASSATGTGYEQYF.

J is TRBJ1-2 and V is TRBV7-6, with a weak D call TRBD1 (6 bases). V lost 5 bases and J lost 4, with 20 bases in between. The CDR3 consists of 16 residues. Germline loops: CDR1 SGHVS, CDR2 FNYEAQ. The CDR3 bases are TGTGCCAGCAGCCCCACAACTTCGGACAGTCGCTATGGCTACACCTTC. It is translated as CASSPTTSDSRYGYTF.

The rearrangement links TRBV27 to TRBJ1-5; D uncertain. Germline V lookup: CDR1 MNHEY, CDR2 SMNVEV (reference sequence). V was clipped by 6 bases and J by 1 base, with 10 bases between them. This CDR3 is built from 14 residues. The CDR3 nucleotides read TGTGCCAGCAGCCAAATCGGGAGCAATCAGCCCCAGCATTTT. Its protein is CASSQIGSNQPQHF.

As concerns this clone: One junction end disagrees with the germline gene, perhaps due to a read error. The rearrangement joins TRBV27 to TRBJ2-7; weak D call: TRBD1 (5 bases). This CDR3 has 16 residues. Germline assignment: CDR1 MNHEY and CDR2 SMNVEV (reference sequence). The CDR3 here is CASSLWAGKFVYEQYF. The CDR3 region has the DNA TGTGCCAGCAGCTTATGGGCAGGGAAGTTCGTCTACGAGCAGTACTTC.

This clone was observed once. Here the CDR3 reads CASSLEGRYNEQFF. The DNA of the CDR3 is TGTGCCAGCAGTTTAGAAGGGCGGTACAATGAGCAGTTCTTC. The V call is TRBV27, the J call TRBJ2-1; unclear D gene. Germline V gene sequence: CDR1 MNHEY, CDR2 SMNVEV (reference sequence). The CDR3 runs 14 residues. The V end was cut by 2 bases, the J end by 4 bases, with 9 bases between.

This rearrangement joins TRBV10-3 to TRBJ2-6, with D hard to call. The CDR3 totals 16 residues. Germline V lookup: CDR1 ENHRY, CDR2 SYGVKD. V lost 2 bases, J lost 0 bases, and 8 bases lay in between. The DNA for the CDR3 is TGTGCCATCAGTGAGGTGGGGAACTCTGGGGCCAACGTCCTGACTTTC. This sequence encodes CAISEVGNSGANVLTF.

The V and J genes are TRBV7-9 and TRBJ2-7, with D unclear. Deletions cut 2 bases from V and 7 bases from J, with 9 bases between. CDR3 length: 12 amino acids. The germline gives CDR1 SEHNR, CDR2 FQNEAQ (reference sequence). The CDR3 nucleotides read TGTGCCAGCAGCTTAACCGGGTGGGAGCAGTACTTC. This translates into CASSLTGWEQYF. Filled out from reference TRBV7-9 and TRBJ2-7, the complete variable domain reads DTGVSQNPRHKITKRGQNVTFRCDPISEHNRLYWYRQTLGQGPEFLTYFQNEAQLEKSRLLSDRFSAERPKGSFSTLEIQRTEQGDSAMYLCASSLTGWEQYFGPGTRLTVT.

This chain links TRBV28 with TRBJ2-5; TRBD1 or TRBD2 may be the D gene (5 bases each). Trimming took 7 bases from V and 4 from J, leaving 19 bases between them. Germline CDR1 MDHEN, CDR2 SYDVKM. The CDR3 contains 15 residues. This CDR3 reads CASNSGGGAIETQYF. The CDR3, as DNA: TGTGCCAGCAATTCGGGTGGGGGAGCGATAGAGACCCAGTACTTC. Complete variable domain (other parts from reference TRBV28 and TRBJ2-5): DVKVTQSSRYLVKRTGEKVFLECVQDMDHENMFWYRQDPGLGLRLIYFSYDVKMKEKGDIPEGYSVSREKKERFSLILESASTNQTSMYLCASNSGGGAIETQYFGPGTRLLVL.

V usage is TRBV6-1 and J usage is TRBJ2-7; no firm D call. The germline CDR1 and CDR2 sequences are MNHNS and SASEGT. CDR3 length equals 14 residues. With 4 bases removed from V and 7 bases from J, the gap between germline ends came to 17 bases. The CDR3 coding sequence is TGTGCCAGCAGTGGTCGCAGGTACACTATTGAGCAGTACTTC. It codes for CASSGRRYTIEQYF.

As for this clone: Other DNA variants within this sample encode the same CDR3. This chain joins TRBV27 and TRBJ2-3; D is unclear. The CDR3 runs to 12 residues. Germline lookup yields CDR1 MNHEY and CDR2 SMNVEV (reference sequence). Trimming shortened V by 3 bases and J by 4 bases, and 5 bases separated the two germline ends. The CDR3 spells CASSLGSDTQYF. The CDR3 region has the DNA TGTGCCAGCAGTTTGGGATCAGATACGCAGTATTTT.

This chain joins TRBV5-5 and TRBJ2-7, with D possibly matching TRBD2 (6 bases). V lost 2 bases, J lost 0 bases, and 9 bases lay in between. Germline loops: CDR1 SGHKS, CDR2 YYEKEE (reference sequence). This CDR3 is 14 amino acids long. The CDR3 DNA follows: TGTGCCAGCAGCTTCGGGACTTACTCCTACGAGCAGTACTTC. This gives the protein CASSFGTYSYEQYF.

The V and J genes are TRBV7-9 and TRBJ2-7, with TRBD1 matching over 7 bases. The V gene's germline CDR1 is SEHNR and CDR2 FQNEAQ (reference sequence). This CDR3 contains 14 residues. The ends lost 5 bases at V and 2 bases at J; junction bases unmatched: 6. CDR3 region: CASSADRAAYEQYF. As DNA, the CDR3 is TGTGCCAGCAGCGCCGACAGGGCGGCCTACGAGCAGTACTTC.

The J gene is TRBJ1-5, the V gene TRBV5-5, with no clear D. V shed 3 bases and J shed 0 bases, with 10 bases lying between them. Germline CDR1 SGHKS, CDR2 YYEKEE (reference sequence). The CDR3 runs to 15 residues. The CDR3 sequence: CASSSEAYSNQPQHF. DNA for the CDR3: TGTGCCAGCAGCTCAGAGGCCTATAGCAATCAGCCCCAGCATTTT.

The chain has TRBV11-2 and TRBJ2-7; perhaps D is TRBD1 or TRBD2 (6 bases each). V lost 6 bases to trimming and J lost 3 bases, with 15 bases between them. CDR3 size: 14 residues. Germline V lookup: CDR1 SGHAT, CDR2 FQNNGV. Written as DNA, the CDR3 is TGTGCCAGCAGAGGGGGGCCCTGGAACTACGAGCAGTACTTC. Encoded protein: CASRGGPWNYEQYF. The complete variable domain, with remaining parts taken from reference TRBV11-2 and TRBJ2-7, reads EAGVAQSPRYKIIEKRQSVAFWCNPISGHATLYWYQQILGQGPKLLIQFQNNGVVDDSQLPKDRFSAERLKGVDSTLKIQPAKLEDSAVYLCASRGGPWNYEQYFGPGTRLTVT.

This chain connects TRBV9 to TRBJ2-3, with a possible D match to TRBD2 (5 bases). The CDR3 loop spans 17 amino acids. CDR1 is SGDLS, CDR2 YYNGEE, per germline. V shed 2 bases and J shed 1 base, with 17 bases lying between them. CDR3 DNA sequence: TGTGCCAGCAGCGTCCGTGGATGGGATAGCGGCACAGATACGCAGTATTTT. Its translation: CASSVRGWDSGTDTQYF.

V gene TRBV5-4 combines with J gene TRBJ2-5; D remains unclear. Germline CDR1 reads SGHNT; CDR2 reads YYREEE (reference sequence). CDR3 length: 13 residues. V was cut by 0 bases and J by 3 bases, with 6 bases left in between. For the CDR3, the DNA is TGTGCCAGCAGCTTGGGTACAGAAGAGACCCAGTACTTC. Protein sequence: CASSLGTEETQYF.

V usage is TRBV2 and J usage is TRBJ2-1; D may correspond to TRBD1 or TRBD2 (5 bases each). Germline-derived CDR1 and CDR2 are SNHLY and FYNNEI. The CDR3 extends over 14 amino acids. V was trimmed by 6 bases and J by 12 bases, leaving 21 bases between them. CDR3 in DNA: TGTGCCAGCAGGCCTATAGGGGACGGACTGGGGCAGTTCTTC. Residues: CASRPIGDGLGQFF.

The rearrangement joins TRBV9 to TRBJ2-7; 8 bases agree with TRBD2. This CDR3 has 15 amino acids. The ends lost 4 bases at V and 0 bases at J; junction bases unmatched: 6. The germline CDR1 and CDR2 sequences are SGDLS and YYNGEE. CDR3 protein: CASSPSGSSSYEQYF. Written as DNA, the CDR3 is TGTGCCAGCAGCCCGAGCGGGAGTTCCTCCTACGAGCAGTACTTC.

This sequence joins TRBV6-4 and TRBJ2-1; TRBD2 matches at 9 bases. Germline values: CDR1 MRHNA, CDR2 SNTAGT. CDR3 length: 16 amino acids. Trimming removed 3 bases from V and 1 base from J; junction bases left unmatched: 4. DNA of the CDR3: TGTGCCAGCAGTGAGGTAGCGGGAGAGTCCTACAATGAGCAGTTCTTC. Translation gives CASSEVAGESYNEQFF.

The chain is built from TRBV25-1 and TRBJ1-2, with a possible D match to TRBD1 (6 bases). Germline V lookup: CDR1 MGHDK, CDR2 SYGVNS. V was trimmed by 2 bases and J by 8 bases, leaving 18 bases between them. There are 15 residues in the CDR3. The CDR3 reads CASSEVGGDRLGYTF. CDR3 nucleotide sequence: TGTGCCAGCAGTGAAGTAGGGGGAGATCGGCTAGGCTACACCTTC.

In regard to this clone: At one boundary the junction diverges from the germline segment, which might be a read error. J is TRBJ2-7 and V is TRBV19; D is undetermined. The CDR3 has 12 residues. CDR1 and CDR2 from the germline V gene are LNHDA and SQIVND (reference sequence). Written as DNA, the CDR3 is TGTGCCAGTAGCAAGGGCTCCTATGAGCAGTACTTC. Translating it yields CASSKGSYEQYF.

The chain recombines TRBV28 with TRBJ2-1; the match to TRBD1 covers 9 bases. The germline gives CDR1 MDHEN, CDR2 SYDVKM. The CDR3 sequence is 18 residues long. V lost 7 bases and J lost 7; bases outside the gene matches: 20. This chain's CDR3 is CASTLRDRALIASNEQFF. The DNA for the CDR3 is TGTGCCAGCACCCTCCGGGACAGGGCCCTAATTGCCTCAAATGAGCAGTTCTTC.

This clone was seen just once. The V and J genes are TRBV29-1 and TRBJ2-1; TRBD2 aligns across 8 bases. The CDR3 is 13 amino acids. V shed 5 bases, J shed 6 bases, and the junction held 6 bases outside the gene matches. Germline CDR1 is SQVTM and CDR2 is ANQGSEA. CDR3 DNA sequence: TGCAGCGTTTGGAGCACTAGCGGCAATGAGCAGTTCTTC. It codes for CSVWSTSGNEQFF.

The CDR3 sequence: CASSSPGQGAGGYTF. CDR3 DNA: TGTGCCAGCAGTTCACCGGGACAGGGGGCGGGTGGCTACACCTTC. The chain links TRBV28 to TRBJ1-2, with 12 bases that match TRBD1. CDR1 and CDR2 from the germline V gene are MDHEN and SYDVKM. This CDR3 is built from 15 residues. V was clipped by 4 bases and J by 7 bases; unmatched bases: 7.

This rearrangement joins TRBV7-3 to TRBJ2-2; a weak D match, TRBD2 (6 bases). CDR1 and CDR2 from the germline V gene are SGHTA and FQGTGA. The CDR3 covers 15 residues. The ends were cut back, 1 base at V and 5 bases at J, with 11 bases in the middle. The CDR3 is CASSLRLDPTGELFF. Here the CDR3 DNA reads TGTGCCAGCAGCTTAAGACTAGACCCAACCGGGGAGCTGTTTTTT.

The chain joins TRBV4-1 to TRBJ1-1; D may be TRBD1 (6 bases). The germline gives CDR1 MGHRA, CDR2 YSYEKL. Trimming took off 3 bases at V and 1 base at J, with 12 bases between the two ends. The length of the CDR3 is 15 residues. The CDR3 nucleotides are TGCGCCAGCAGCCATACAGGGAGAGGGAACACTGAAGCTTTCTTT. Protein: CASSHTGRGNTEAFF.